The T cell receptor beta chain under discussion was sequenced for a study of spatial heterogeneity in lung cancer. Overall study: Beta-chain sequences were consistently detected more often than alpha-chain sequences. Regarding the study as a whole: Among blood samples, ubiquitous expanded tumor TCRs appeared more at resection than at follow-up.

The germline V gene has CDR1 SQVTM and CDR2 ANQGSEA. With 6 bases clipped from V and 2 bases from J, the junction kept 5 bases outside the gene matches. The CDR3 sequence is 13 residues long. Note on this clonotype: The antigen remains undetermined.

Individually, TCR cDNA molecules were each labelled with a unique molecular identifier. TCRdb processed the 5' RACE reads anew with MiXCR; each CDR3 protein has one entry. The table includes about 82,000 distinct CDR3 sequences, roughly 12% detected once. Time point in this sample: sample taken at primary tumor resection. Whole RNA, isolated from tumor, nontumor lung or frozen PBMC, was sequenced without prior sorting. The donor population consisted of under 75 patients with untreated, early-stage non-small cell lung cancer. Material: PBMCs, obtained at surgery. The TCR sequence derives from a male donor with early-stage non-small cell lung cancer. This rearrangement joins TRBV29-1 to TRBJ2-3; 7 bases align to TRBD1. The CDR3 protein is CSVWTGSTDTQYF. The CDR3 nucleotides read TGCAGCGTCTGGACAGGATCCACAGATACGCAGTATTTT.